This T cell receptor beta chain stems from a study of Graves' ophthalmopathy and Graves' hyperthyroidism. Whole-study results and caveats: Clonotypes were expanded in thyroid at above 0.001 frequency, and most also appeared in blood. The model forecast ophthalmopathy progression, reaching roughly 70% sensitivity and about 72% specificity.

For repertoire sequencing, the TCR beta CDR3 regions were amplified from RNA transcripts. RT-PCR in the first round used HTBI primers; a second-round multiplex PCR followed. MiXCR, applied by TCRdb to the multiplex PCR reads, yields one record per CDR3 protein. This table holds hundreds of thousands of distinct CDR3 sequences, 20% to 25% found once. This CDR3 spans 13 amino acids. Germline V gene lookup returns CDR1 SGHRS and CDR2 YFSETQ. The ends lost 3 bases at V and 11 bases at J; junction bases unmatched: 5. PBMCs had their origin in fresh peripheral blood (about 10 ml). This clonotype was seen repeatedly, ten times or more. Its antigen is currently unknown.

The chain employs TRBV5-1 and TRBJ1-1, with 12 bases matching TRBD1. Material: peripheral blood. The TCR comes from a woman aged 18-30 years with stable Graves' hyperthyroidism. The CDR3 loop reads CASSSGTGGTAFF. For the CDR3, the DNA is TGCGCCAGCAGCTCCGGGACAGGGGGCACGGCTTTCTTT.